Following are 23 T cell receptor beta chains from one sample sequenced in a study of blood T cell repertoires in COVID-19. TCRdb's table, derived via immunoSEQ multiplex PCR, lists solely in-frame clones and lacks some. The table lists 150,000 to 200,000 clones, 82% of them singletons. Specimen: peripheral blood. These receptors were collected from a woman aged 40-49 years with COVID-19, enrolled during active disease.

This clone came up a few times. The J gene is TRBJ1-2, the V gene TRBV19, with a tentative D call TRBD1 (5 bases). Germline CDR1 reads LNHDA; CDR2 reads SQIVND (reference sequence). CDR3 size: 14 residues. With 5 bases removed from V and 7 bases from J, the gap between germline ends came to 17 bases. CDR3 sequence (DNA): TGTGCCAGTAGTGAGGAGATCCGGGACTTTGGCTACACCTTC. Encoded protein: CASSEEIRDFGYTF.

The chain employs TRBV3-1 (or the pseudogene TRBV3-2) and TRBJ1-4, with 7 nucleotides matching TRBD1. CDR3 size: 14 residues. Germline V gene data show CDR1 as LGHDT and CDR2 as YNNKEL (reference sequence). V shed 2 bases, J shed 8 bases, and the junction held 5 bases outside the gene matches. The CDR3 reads CASSQPGQTEKLFF. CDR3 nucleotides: TGTGCCAGCAGCCAACCGGGACAGACAGAAAAACTGTTTTTT.

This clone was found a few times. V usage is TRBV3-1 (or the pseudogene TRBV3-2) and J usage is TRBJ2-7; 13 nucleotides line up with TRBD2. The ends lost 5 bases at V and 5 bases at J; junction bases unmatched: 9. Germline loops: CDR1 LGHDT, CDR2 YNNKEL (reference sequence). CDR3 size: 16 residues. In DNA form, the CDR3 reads TGTGCCAGCAGCGCAGCCGGGACTAGCGGGAACCACGAGCAGTACTTC. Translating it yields CASSAAGTSGNHEQYF.

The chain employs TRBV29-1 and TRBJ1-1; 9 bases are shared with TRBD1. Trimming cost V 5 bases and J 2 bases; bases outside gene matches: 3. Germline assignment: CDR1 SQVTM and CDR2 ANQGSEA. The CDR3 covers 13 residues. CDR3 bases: TGCAGCGTTATGACAGGGGGTAACACTGAAGCTTTCTTT. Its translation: CSVMTGGNTEAFF.

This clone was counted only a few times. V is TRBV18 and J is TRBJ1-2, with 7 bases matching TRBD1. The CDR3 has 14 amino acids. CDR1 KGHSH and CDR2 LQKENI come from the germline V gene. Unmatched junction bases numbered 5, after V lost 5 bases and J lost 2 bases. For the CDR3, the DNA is TGTGCCAGCTCATCGGACAGGCAGAACTATGGCTACACCTTC. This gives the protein CASSSDRQNYGYTF.

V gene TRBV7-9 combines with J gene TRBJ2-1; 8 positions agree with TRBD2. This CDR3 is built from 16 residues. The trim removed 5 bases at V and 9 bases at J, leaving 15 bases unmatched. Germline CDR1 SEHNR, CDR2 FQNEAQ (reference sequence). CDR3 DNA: TGTGCCAGCAGCCCGTTAGCGGGGCCCTCCGCCATTGAGCAGTTCTTC. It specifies CASSPLAGPSAIEQFF.

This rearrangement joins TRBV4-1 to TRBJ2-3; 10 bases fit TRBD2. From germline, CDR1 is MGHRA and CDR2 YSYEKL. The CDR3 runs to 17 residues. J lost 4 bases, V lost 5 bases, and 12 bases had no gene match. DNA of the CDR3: TGCGCCAGCAGCTTCAGCACTAGCGGGATAGTTTCAGATACGCAGTATTTT. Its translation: CASSFSTSGIVSDTQYF.

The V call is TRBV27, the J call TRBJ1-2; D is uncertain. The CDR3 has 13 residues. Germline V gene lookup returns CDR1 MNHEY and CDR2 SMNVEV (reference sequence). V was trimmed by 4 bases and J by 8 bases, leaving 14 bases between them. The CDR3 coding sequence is TGTGCCAGCAGTTACGGAGTGACCGACGGCTACACCTTC. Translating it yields CASSYGVTDGYTF.

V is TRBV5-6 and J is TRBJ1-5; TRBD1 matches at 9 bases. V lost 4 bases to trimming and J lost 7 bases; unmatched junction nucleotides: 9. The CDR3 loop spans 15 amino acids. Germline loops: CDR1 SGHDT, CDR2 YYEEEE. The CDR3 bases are TGTGCCAGCAGCCCCCAGGGACAGGGTAGCCAGCCCCAGCATTTT. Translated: CASSPQGQGSQPQHF.

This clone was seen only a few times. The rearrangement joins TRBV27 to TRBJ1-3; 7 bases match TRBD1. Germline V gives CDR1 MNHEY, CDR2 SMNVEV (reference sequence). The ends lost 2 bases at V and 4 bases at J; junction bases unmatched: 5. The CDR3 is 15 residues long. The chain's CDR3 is CASSLATGNGNTIYF. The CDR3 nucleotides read TGTGCCAGCAGTTTAGCGACAGGGAACGGAAACACCATATATTTT.

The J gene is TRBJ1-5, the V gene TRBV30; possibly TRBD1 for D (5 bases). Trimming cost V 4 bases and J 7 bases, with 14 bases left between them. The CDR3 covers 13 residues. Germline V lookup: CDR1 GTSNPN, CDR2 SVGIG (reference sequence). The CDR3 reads CAWTVGGGQPQHF. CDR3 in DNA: TGTGCCTGGACCGTCGGGGGAGGCCAGCCCCAGCATTTT.

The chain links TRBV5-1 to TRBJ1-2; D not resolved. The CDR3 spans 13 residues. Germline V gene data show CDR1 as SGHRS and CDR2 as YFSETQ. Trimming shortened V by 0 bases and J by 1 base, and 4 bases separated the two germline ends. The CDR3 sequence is CASSLADNYGYTF. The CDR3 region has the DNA TGCGCCAGCAGCTTGGCAGATAACTATGGCTACACCTTC.

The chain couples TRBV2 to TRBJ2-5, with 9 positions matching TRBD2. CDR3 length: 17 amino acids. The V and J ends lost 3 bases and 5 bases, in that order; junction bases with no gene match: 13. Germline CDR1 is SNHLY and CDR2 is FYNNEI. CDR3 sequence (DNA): TGTGCCAGCAGTGATCCAGCCAGCGGGGGGAGTGGTGAGACCCAGTACTTC. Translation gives CASSDPASGGSGETQYF.

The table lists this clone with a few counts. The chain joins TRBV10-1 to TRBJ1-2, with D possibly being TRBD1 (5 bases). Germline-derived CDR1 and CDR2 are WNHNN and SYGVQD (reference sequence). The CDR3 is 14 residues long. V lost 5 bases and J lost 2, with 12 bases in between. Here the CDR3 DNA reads TGCGCCAGCAGTCCAGGGTTTGCCAACTATGGCTACACCTTC. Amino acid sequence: CASSPGFANYGYTF.

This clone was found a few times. The CDR3 loop reads CASSPKQGQLSYGYTF. The CDR3 nucleotides read TGTGCCAGCTCACCTAAACAGGGACAACTCTCCTATGGCTACACCTTC. The V call is TRBV18, the J call TRBJ1-2; D might be TRBD1 (6 bases). Germline CDR1 is KGHSH and CDR2 is LQKENI. Trimming removed 3 bases from V and 4 bases from J, with 18 bases in between. This CDR3 is built from 16 residues.

The CDR3 bases are TGTGCCAGCAGTGTGACAGGGGGCAGGGATGGAAACACCATATATTTT. This gives the protein CASSVTGGRDGNTIYF. V and J are TRBV2 and TRBJ1-3, with 10 bases identical to TRBD1. V shed 4 bases and J 3 bases; nucleotides not matched to a gene: 6. Per the germline V gene, CDR1 is SNHLY and CDR2 is FYNNEI. The CDR3 sequence is 16 residues long.

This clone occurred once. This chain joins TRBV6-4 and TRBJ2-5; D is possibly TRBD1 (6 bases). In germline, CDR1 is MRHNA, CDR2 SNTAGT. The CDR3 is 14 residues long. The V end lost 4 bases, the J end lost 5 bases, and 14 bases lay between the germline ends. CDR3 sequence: CASSALAGAETQYF. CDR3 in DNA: TGTGCCAGCAGTGCCTTAGCAGGGGCGGAGACCCAGTACTTC.

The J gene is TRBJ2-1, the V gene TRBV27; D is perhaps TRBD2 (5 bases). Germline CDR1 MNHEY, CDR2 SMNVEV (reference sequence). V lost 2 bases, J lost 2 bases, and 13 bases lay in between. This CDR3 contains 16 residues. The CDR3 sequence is CASSLTRAPAYNEQFF. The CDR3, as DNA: TGTGCCAGCAGTTTAACTAGGGCCCCGGCCTACAATGAGCAGTTCTTC.

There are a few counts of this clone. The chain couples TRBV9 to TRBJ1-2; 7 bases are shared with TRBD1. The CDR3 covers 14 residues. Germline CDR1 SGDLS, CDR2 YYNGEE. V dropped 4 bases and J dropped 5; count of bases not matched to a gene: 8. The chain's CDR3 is CASSYGTDTYGYTF. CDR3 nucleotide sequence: TGTGCCAGCAGCTACGGGACAGACACTTATGGCTACACCTTC.

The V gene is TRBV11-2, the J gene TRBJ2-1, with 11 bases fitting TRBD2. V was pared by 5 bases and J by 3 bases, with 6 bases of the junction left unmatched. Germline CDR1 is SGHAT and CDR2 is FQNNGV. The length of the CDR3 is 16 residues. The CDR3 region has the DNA TGTGCCAGCAGCGTCACTAGCGGGAGTTTCTACAATGAGCAGTTCTTC. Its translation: CASSVTSGSFYNEQFF. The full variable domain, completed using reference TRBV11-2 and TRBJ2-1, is EAGVAQSPRYKIIEKRQSVAFWCNPISGHATLYWYQQILGQGPKLLIQFQNNGVVDDSQLPKDRFSAERLKGVDSTLKIQPAKLEDSAVYLCASSVTSGSFYNEQFFGPGTRLTVL.

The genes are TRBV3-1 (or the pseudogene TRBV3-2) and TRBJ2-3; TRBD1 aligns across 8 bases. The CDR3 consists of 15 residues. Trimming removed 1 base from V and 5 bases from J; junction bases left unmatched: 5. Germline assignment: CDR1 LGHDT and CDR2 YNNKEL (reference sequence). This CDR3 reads CASSQVAGGRDTQYF. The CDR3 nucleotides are TGTGCCAGCAGCCAAGTGGCAGGGGGCAGAGATACGCAGTATTTT.

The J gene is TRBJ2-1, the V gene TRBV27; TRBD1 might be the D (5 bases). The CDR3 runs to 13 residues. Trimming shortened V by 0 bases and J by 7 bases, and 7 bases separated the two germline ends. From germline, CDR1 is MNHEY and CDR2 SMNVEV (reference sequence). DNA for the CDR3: TGTGCCAGCAGTTTATCGGGGCCGAATGAGCAGTTCTTC. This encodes CASSLSGPNEQFF.

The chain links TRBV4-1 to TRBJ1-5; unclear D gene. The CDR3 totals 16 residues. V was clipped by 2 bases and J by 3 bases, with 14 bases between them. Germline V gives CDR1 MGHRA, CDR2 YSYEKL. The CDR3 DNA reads TGCGCCAGCAGCCAACAACTGGAGGGATACAATCAGCCCCAGCATTTT. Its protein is CASSQQLEGYNQPQHF.